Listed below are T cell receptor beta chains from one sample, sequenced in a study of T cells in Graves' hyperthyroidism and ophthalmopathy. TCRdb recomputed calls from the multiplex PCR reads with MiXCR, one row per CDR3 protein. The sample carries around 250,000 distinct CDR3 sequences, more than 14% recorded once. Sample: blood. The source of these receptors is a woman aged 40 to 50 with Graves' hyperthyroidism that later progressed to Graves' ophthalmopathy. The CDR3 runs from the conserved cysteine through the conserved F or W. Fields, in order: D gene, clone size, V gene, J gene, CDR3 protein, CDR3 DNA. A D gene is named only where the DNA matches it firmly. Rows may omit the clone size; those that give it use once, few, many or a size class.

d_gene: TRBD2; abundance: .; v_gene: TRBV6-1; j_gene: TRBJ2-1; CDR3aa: CASSEGTSSYEQFF; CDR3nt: TGTGCCAGCAGTGAGGGGACTAGCTCCTACGAGCAGTTCTTC
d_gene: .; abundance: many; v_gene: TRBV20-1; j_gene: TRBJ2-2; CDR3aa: CSALAYTGELFF; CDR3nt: TGCAGTGCTTTAGCGTACACCGGGGAGCTGTTTTTT
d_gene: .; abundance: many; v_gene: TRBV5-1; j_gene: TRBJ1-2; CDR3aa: CASSLRQGNYGYTF; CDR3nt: TGCGCCAGCAGCTTGAGGCAGGGTAACTATGGCTACACCTTC
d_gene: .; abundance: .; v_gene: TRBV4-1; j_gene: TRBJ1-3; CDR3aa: CASSQVFSPSGNTIYF; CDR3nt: TGCGCCAGCAGCCAAGTTTTCAGCCCCTCTGGAAACACCATATATTTT
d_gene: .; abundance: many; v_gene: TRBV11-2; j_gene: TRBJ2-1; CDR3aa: CASSLDLGLAYNEQFF; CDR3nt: TGTGCCAGCAGCTTAGATTTGGGGCTCGCCTACAATGAGCAGTTCTTC
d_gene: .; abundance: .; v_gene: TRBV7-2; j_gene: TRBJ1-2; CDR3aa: CASSFLRDGYTF; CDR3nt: TGTGCCAGCAGCTTCCTTAGGGATGGCTACACCTTC
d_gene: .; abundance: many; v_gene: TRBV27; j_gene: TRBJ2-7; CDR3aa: CASSLSEGAEQYF; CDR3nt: TGTGCCAGCAGTTTATCAGAGGGAGCCGAGCAGTACTTC
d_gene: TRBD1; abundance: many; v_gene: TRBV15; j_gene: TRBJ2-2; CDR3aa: CATSRDQGGRELFF; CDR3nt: TGTGCCACCAGCAGAGATCAAGGGGGCAGGGAGCTGTTTTTT
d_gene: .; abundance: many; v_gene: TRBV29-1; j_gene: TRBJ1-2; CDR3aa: CSVEPGGHGYTF; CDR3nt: TGCAGCGTTGAACCGGGGGGGCATGGCTACACCTTC
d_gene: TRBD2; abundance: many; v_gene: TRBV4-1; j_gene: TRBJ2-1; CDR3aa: CASSQDLASGAPYNEQFF; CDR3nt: TGCGCCAGCAGCCAAGATCTCGCTAGCGGGGCCCCCTACAATGAGCAGTTCTTC
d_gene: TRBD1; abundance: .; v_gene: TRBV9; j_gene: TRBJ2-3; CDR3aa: CASSVRDRGGTDTQYF; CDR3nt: TGTGCCAGCAGCGTGAGAGACAGGGGTGGCACAGATACGCAGTATTTT
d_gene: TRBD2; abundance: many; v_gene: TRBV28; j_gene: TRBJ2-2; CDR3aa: CASSTGTNAGELFF; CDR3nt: TGTGCCAGCAGCACCGGGACTAATGCCGGGGAGCTGTTTTTT
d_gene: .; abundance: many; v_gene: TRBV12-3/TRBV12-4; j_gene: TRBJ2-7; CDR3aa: CASSSDWAPRGEKCHEQYF; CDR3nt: TGTGCCAGCAGTTCCGACTGGGCTCCGCGCGGGGAGAAATGCCACGAGCAGTACTTC
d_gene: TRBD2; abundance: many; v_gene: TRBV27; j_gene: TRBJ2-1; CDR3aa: CASSLSRSELAGGRTYNEQFF; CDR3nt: TGTGCCAGCAGTTTATCGAGATCGGAACTAGCGGGAGGGAGGACCTACAATGAGCAGTTCTTC
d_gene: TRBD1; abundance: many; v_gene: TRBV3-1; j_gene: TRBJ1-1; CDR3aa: CASSLKGLGTGEAFF; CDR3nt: TGTGCCAGCAGCCTTAAGGGGCTCGGGACAGGCGAAGCTTTCTTT
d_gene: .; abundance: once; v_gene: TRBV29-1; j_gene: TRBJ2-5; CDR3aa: CSVHRDSTETQYF; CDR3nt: TGCAGCGTACACAGGGATTCGACAGAGACCCAGTACTTC
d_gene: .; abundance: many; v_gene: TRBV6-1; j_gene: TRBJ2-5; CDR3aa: CASRGDTPQETQYF; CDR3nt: TGTGCCAGCAGGGGGGACACTCCCCAAGAGACCCAGTACTTC
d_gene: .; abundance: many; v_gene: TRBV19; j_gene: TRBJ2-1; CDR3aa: CASSTRGYFQSQNEQFF; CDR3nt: TGTGCCAGTTCAACACGCGGTTATTTCCAGTCACAGAATGAGCAGTTCTTC
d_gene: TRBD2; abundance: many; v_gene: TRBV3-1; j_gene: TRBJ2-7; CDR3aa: CASSQGGLASYEQYF; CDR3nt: TGTGCCAGCAGCCAAGGGGGACTAGCCTCCTACGAGCAGTACTTC
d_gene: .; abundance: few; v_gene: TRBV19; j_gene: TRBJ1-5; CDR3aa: CASSWVLGNQPQHF; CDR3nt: TGTGCCAGTAGTTGGGTCTTGGGCAATCAGCCCCAGCATTTT
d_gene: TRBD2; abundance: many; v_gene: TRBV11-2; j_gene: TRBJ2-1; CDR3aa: CASSLRLAGANEQFF; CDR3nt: TGTGCCAGCAGCTTACGGCTAGCGGGAGCAAATGAGCAGTTCTTC
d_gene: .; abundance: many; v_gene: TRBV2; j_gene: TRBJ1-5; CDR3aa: CASSARGEGNQPQHF; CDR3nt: TGTGCCAGCAGTGCTAGAGGGGAGGGCAATCAGCCCCAGCATTTT
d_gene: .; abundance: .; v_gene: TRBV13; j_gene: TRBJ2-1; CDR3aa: CASSNIYKEQFF; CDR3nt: TGTGCCAGCAGCAATATCTACAAGGAGCAGTTCTTC
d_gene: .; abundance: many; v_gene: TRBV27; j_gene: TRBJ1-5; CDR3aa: CASSPPGQGQPQHF; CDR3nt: TGTGCCAGCAGTCCCCCGGGACAAGGACAGCCCCAGCATTTT
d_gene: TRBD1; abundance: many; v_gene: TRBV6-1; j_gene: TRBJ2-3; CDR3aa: CASAFGTGATDTQYF; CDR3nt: TGTGCCAGCGCGTTCGGGACAGGGGCCACAGATACGCAGTATTTT
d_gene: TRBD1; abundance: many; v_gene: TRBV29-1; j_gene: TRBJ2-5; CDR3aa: CSVYFPRDRTQETQYF; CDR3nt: TGCAGCGTTTACTTCCCCCGGGACAGAACTCAAGAGACCCAGTACTTC
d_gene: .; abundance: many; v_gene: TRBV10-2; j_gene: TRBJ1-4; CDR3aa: CASSESRQSEKLFF; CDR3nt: TGCGCCAGCAGTGAGTCTCGGCAGAGTGAAAAACTGTTTTTT
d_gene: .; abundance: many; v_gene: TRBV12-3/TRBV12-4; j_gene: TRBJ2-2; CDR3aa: CASTTGRGKWNTGELFF; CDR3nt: TGTGCCAGCACCACGGGCAGGGGAAAGTGGAACACCGGGGAGCTGTTTTTT
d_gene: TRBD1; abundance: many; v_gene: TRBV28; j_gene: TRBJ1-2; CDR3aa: CASSLWTGVSGYTF; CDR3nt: TGTGCCAGCAGTTTATGGACAGGGGTTAGTGGCTACACCTTC
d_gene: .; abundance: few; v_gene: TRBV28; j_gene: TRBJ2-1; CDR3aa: CASSLWPNNEQLF; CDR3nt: TGTGCCAGCAGTTTATGGCCCAACAATGAGCAGCTCTTC
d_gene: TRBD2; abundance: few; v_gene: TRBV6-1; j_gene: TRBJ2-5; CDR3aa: CASSPLAGGETQYF; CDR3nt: TGTGCCAGCAGTCCACTAGCGGGAGGAGAGACCCAGTACTTC
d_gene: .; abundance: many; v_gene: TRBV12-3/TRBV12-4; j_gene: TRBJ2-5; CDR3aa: CASRRQETQYF; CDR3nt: TGTGCCAGCAGACGACAAGAGACCCAGTACTTC
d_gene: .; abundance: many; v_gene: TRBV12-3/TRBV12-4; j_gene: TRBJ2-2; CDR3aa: CASTRDSSGQLFF; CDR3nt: TGTGCCAGCACCAGGGATTCTTCCGGGCAGCTGTTTTTT
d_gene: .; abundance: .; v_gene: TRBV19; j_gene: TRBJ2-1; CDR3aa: CASNHPGRWNEQFF; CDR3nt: TGTGCCAGTAACCATCCCGGACGGTGGAATGAGCAGTTCTTC
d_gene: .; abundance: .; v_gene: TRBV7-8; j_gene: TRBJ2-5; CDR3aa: CASSLDPPGPPETQYF; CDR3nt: TGTGCCAGCAGCTTAGACCCCCCGGGACCACCAGAGACCCAGTACTTC
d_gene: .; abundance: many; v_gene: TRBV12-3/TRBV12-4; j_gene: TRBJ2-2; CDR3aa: CASSRHLNTGELFF; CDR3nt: TGTGCCAGCAGTAGACACTTGAACACCGGGGAGCTGTTTTTT